The 20 T cell receptor beta chains reported below all come from one sample, sequenced in a study of neoadjuvant anti-PD-1 for oral cavity cancer. Using immunoSEQ multiplex PCR, the repertoire was profiled, and TCRdb retains in-frame clones only, with some absent. The sample shows 72,000 or so clones, about 86% of them seen only once. Described time point: after neoadjuvant nivolumab, at surgical resection. Source: PBMCs, taken after nivolumab (anti-PD-1) treatment. Receptors were obtained from a person aged 35 to 85 with oral cavity squamous cell carcinoma.

The chain has TRBV14 and TRBJ2-1, with D possibly being TRBD2 (5 bases). There are 13 residues in the CDR3. CDR1 SGHDN and CDR2 FVKESK come from the germline V gene. V was cut by 0 bases and J by 12 bases, with 12 bases left in between. The CDR3 spells CASSQDRGSRQFF. The CDR3, as DNA: TGTGCCAGCAGCCAAGATCGGGGATCCCGGCAGTTCTTC.

The chain uses TRBV4-1 and TRBJ2-7; 12 positions match TRBD2. Germline V CDR1 and CDR2: MGHRA, YSYEKL. With 0 bases clipped from V and 6 bases from J, the junction kept 3 bases outside the gene matches. The CDR3 contains 15 residues. The CDR3 loop reads CASSQERLAGVEQYF. The DNA for the CDR3 is TGCGCCAGCAGCCAAGAGAGACTAGCGGGAGTCGAGCAGTACTTC.

The V call is TRBV15, the J call TRBJ2-3; TRBD2 is a possible D gene (5 bases). The CDR3 spans 15 residues. Germline values: CDR1 LNHNV, CDR2 YYDKDF (reference sequence). Between the trimmed V and J ends, which lost 4 bases and 6 bases, there was a span of 17 bases. CDR3 nucleotides: TGTGCCACCAGCAAGGGCGTAGGGCCGGGGGATACGCAGTATTTT. Translating gives CATSKGVGPGDTQYF.

The chain is built from TRBV19 and TRBJ2-7; possibly TRBD1 for D (7 bases). The germline gives CDR1 LNHDA, CDR2 SQIVND (reference sequence). CDR3 size: 15 residues. Trimming left V 2 bases short and J 1 base short, with 12 bases between. CDR3 protein: CASSIQGGLSYEQYF. DNA for the CDR3: TGTGCCAGTAGTATACAGGGGGGCCTTTCCTACGAGCAGTACTTC.

The chain employs TRBV27 and TRBJ1-5; perhaps TRBD1 as D (5 bases). The CDR3 runs 15 residues. Between the trimmed V and J ends, which lost 3 bases and 3 bases, there was a span of 12 bases. CDR1 MNHEY and CDR2 SMNVEV come from the germline V gene (reference sequence). CDR3 DNA: TGTGCCAGCAGTTTTGACAGTGGGGCCAATCAGCCCCAGCATTTT. It specifies CASSFDSGANQPQHF.

The chain recombines TRBV11-2 with TRBJ2-7; possibly TRBD1 or TRBD2 for D (7 bases each). V gave up 4 bases and J gave up 4 bases, with 26 bases separating them. Germline assignment: CDR1 SGHAT and CDR2 FQNNGV. This CDR3 is 18 amino acids long. The CDR3 DNA reads TGTGCCAGCAGCTCTCTCCGGGGGGACAGCGGAGCTATATACGAGCAGTACTTC. Amino acids: CASSSLRGDSGAIYEQYF.

This chain links TRBV13 with TRBJ2-7, with TRBD1 matching 7 bases. The CDR3 has 13 residues. Germline CDR1 and CDR2: PRHDT and FYEKMQ (reference sequence). After removal of 5 bases from V and 4 bases from J, the junction contained 5 bases not matched to a gene. The CDR3 spells CASSRMTGYEQYF. CDR3 bases: TGTGCCAGCAGCCGGATGACAGGGTACGAGCAGTACTTC.

Details on this clone: The sample carries other DNA sequences with the same CDR3. V is TRBV5-4 and J is TRBJ2-7; unclear D gene. The CDR3 spans 12 residues. Germline V gene lookup returns CDR1 SGHNT and CDR2 YYREEE (reference sequence). V was cut by 0 bases and J by 4 bases, with 5 bases left in between. CDR3 amino acids: CASSLGGYEQYF. The CDR3, as DNA: TGTGCCAGCAGCTTGGGAGGATACGAGCAGTACTTC.

This clone was seen once. The J gene is TRBJ2-1, the V gene TRBV5-1; 7 bases align to TRBD2. Trimming took 4 bases from V and 6 from J; bases not matched to a gene: 7. Germline values: CDR1 SGHRS, CDR2 YFSETQ. This CDR3 has 14 amino acids. The CDR3 here is CASSGASGGNEQFF. As DNA, the CDR3 is TGCGCCAGCAGCGGGGCTAGCGGAGGCAATGAGCAGTTCTTC.

This clone has more than one count but fewer than ten. The V gene is TRBV7-9, the J gene TRBJ1-2, with 8 bases matching TRBD1. The CDR3 is 16 amino acids. Unmatched junction bases numbered 9, after V lost 0 bases and J lost 6 bases. Germline CDR1 is SEHNR and CDR2 is FQNEAQ (reference sequence). The CDR3 reads CASSLAVGQGGDGYTF. CDR3 sequence (DNA): TGTGCCAGCAGCTTAGCTGTTGGACAGGGCGGGGATGGCTACACCTTC.

In the case of this clone: The junction departs from germline at one end; a sequencing error may be responsible. V gene TRBV27 combines with J gene TRBJ2-7; D ambiguous. This CDR3 has 11 amino acids. Germline loops: CDR1 MNHEY, CDR2 SMNVEV (reference sequence). The CDR3: CASSFSHEQYF. The CDR3 coding sequence is TGTGCCAGCAGTTTCTCCCACGAGCAGTACTTC.

This chain links TRBV5-1 with TRBJ2-5; 10 bases map to TRBD2. Germline assignment: CDR1 SGHRS and CDR2 YFSETQ. This CDR3 is 15 amino acids long. V lost 3 bases to trimming and J lost 5 bases; unmatched junction nucleotides: 7. The CDR3 DNA reads TGCGCCAGCAGCTACAGCGGGGGGGCCGGGGAGACCCAGTACTTC. Amino acids: CASSYSGGAGETQYF.

The chain has TRBV7-8 and TRBJ2-5; D may be TRBD2 (7 bases). This CDR3 has 19 residues. The germline gives CDR1 SGHVS, CDR2 FQNEAQ. Trimming took off 5 bases at V and 1 base at J, with 26 bases between the two ends. CDR3 loop: CASSPEGPDGGGPQETQYF. Written as DNA, the CDR3 is TGTGCCAGCAGCCCCGAGGGCCCAGATGGGGGGGGCCCCCAAGAGACCCAGTACTTC.

The V call is TRBV28, the J call TRBJ2-7, with D possibly being TRBD1 (7 bases). Germline V gene data show CDR1 as MDHEN and CDR2 as SYDVKM. This CDR3 is built from 13 residues. The V and J ends lost 4 bases and 5 bases respectively, with 12 bases between them. CDR3 in DNA: TGTGCCAGCAGTTCAGGGGGAGGCCACGAGCAGTACTTC. As protein: CASSSGGGHEQYF.

The gene calls are TRBV6-1 and TRBJ1-5; tentatively, D is TRBD1 (5 bases). Trimming cost V 8 bases and J 5 bases, with 19 bases left between them. Germline assignment: CDR1 MNHNS and CDR2 SASEGT. The CDR3 runs 15 residues. CDR3 in DNA: TGTGCCAGCGTTTCAAGGGGTAGGGGTGATCAGCCCCAGCATTTT. This sequence encodes CASVSRGRGDQPQHF.

This clone occurred a few times. CDR3 bases: TGTGCCAGCAGCAGGGTGGGTAGGAGAGTCCCAGGGCCCCAGCATTTT. Protein sequence: CASSRVGRRVPGPQHF. This sequence joins TRBV21-1 and TRBJ1-5. TRBV21-1 is given as a pseudogene. The CDR3 extends over 16 amino acids.

This clone was detected once. The V and J genes are TRBV28 and TRBJ2-1, with 7 bases identical to TRBD1. Germline V gives CDR1 MDHEN, CDR2 SYDVKM. The CDR3 has 16 amino acids. Trimming took 7 bases from V and 5 from J; bases not matched to a gene: 14. Here the CDR3 DNA reads TGTGCCAGCACCTGGACAGGCCGGAGGCTTAACAATGAGCAGTTCTTC. Translating it yields CASTWTGRRLNNEQFF.

In this sample, this clone turned up once. V is TRBV29-1 and J is TRBJ2-2; D is undetermined. The CDR3 is 13 amino acids. V lost 4 bases to trimming and J lost 1 base, with 7 bases between them. Germline values: CDR1 SQVTM, CDR2 ANQGSEA. Here the CDR3 DNA reads TGCAGCGTTGGGCTAGTGAACACCGGGGAGCTGTTTTTT. It translates to CSVGLVNTGELFF.

This clone was recorded a few times. The chain carries TRBV19 and TRBJ2-5, with D unclear. This CDR3 is built from 12 residues. Looked up from germline, CDR1 is LNHDA and CDR2 is SQIVND (reference sequence). V shed 3 bases and J shed 5 bases, with 7 bases lying between them. The CDR3 DNA reads as TGTGCCAGTAGTATCGGTGGGGAGACCCAGTACTTC. The encoded protein is CASSIGGETQYF.

The gene calls are TRBV19 and TRBJ1-1, with D tentatively TRBD1 (6 bases). This CDR3 has 13 amino acids. The germline gives CDR1 LNHDA, CDR2 SQIVND (reference sequence). Trimming shortened V by 3 bases and J by 12 bases, and 17 bases separated the two germline ends. For the CDR3, the DNA is TGTGCCAGTAGTATTTCCCGGACAGAGGTAACTTTCTTT. Its translation is CASSISRTEVTFF.